Listed here is a single TCR beta chain. Participating donors were healthy, HIV-negative adults free of recent acute infections or vaccinations. The data originate from a study of shared clonotypes between healthy human individuals. Germline loops: CDR1 LGHNA, CDR2 YNFKEQ. The trim removed 7 bases at V and 6 bases at J, leaving 13 bases unmatched. The CDR3 sequence is 15 residues long. Profiling relied on immunoSEQ multiplex PCR, and the TCRdb table lists in-frame clones only, not all of them. The sample lists 950,000 to 1,200,000 clones; 77% were seen once. This sequence joins TRBV4-2 and TRBJ1-1; 8 bases fit TRBD1. The sample taken for sequencing was memory CD4+ T cells from PBMCs. Subset described: CD45RA-negative fraction. The source of this sequence is a man aged 18 to 35 in good health. Some clones in this sample may be carry-over from other donors' samples. The CDR3 nucleotides are TGTGCCAGCACCTCTATTACAGGGGGTAAATCTGAAGCTTTCTTT. Residues: CASTSITGGKSEAFF.